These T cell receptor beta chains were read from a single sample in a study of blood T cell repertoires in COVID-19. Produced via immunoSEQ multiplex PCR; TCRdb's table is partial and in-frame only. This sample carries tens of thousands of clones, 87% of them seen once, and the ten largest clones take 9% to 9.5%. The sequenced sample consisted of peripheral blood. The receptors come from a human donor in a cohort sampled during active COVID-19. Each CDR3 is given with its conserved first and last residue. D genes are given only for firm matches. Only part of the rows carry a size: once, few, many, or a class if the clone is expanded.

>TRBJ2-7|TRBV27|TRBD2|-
CASSLQAGGTYEQYF
TGTGCCAGCAGTTTGCAAGCGGGAGGAACCTACGAGCAGTACTTC
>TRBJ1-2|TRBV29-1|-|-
CSVEEGRAGYGYTF
TGCAGCGTTGAGGAGGGCAGGGCAGGCTATGGCTACACCTTC
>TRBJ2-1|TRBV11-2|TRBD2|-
CASSSGLVGSYNEQFF
TGTGCCAGCAGCTCCGGACTAGTCGGCTCCTACAATGAGCAGTTCTTC
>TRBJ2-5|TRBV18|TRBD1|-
CASSPGKPGQLQETQYF
TGTGCCAGCTCACCCGGCAAACCGGGACAGCTCCAAGAGACCCAGTACTTC
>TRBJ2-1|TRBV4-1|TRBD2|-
CASSQTSGSNEQFF
TGCGCCAGCAGCCAAACTAGCGGGAGCAATGAGCAGTTCTTC
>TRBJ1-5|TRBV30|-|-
CAWSARSAGEPQHF
TGTGCCTGGAGCGCCCGGAGTGCCGGGGAGCCCCAGCATTTT
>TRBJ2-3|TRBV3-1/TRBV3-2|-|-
CASSQEGLDTQYF
TGTGCCAGCAGCCAAGAGGGACTAGATACGCAGTATTTT
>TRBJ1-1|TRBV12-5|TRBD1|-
CASGRTGGTEAFF
TGTGCTAGTGGCCGGACAGGGGGCACTGAAGCTTTCTTT
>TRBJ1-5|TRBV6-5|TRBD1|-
CASSYSKTGDQPQHF
TGTGCCAGCAGTTACTCGAAGACAGGGGATCAGCCCCAGCATTTT
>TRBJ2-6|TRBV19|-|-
CASRREGPATGANVLTF
TGTGCCAGTAGACGGGAAGGCCCCGCAACCGGGGCCAACGTCCTGACTTTC
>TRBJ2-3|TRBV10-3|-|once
CAISESDEGLGDTQYF
TGTGCCATCAGTGAGTCGGATGAGGGTTTGGGAGATACGCAGTATTTT
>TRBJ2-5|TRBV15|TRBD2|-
CATSSKLAGQETQYF
TGTGCCACCAGCAGTAAACTAGCGGGACAAGAGACCCAGTACTTC
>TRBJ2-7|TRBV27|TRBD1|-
CASSSSRTGGGYRSYEQYF
TGTGCCAGCAGTTCTTCAAGGACAGGGGGCGGGTATCGGTCCTACGAGCAGTACTTC
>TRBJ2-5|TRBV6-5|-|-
CASRRQKGHKETQYF
TGTGCCAGCAGGCGCCAAAAAGGACATAAAGAGACCCAGTACTTC
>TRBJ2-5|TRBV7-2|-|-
CASSIQLGRETQYF
TGTGCCAGCAGCATCCAACTTGGGAGGGAGACCCAGTACTTC
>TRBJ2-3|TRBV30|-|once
CAWSVPGALADTQYF
TGTGCCTGGAGTGTACCGGGAGCTCTCGCAGATACGCAGTATTTT
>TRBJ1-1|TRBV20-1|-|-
CRPGGVTEAFF
TGCAGACCGGGGGGAGTGACTGAAGCTTTCTTT
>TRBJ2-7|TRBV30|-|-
CAWSEAQGKQYF
TGTGCCTGGAGTGAGGCGCAGGGTAAGCAGTACTTC
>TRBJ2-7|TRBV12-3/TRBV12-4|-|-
CASRRAGEQYF
TGTGCCAGCAGACGGGCGGGAGAGCAGTACTTC
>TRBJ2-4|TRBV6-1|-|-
CASSDQGSGKNIQYF
TGTGCCAGCAGTGATCAGGGTTCGGGCAAAAACATTCAGTACTTC
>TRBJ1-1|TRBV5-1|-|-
CASSLGGASNTEAFF
TGCGCCAGCAGCTTGGGTGGGGCTAGTAACACTGAAGCTTTCTTT
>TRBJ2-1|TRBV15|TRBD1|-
CAARTGGINEQFF
TGTGCCGCACGGACAGGGGGCATCAATGAGCAGTTCTTC
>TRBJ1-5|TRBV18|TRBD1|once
CASSSGRQGDQPQHF
TGTGCCAGCTCATCCGGGAGACAGGGAGATCAGCCCCAGCATTTT
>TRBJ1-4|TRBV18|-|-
CASSPRTSEKLFF
TGTGCCAGCTCACCAAGGACAAGTGAAAAACTGTTTTTT
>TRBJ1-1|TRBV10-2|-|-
CASSEQGGTEAFF
TGCGCCAGCAGTGAGCAGGGTGGCACTGAAGCTTTCTTT
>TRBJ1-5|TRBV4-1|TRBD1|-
CASSHRGQGKNQPQHF
TGCGCCAGCAGCCATCGAGGACAGGGTAAAAATCAGCCCCAGCATTTT
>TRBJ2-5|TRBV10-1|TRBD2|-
CASSRGSGSRRETQYF
TGCGCCAGCTCAAGAGGTAGCGGGAGCAGGAGAGAGACCCAGTACTTC
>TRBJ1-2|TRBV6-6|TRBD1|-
CASTSGTGSRGYTF
TGTGCCAGCACCTCCGGGACAGGGAGTAGAGGCTACACCTTC
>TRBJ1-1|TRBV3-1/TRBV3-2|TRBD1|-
CASSQDWTGRRKAFF
TGTGCCAGCAGCCAAGATTGGACAGGGAGACGGAAAGCTTTCTTT
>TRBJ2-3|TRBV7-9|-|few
CASSFPPLQDPSTDTQYF
TGTGCCAGCAGCTTCCCCCCCCTTCAGGATCCCAGCACAGATACGCAGTATTTT
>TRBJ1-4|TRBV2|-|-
CASSARQNEKLFF
TGTGCCAGCAGTGCTAGACAGAATGAAAAACTGTTTTTT
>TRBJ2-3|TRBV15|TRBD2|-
CATSRELGAGGTTDTQYF
TGTGCCACCAGCAGAGAGCTGGGGGCGGGGGGAACGACAGATACGCAGTATTTT
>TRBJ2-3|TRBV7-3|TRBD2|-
CASSRAGGTDTQYF
TGTGCCAGCAGCAGGGCGGGGGGCACAGATACGCAGTATTTT
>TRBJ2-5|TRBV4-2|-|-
CASSHDPGASGGETQYF
TGTGCCAGCAGCCATGATCCGGGAGCAAGCGGAGGGGAGACCCAGTACTTC
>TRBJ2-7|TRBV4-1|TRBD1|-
CASSRPGQRVSSQVGYEQYF
TGCGCCAGCAGCCGGCCGGGACAGAGAGTATCATCCCAGGTAGGCTACGAGCAGTACTTC
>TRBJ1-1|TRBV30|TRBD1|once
CACTHSDRGFNEAFF
TGTGCCTGTACACACTCTGACAGGGGGTTTAATGAAGCTTTCTTT
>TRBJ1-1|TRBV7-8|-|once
CASSKQGNTEAFF
TGTGCCAGCAGCAAACAGGGGAACACTGAAGCTTTCTTT
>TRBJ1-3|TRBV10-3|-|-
CAISGRGGGNTIYF
TGTGCCATCAGTGGGAGGGGAGGTGGAAACACCATATATTTT
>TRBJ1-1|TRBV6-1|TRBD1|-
CASSGGEHRGSLVKNTEAFF
TGTGCCAGCAGTGGAGGGGAACACAGGGGAAGTTTAGTGAAGAACACTGAAGCTTTCTTT
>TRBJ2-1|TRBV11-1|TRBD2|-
CASSEELAGGVNEQFF
TGTGCCAGCAGCGAAGAACTAGCGGGGGGCGTAAATGAGCAGTTCTTC
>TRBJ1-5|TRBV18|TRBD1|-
CASSRTGVDQPQHF
TGTGCCAGCTCACGGACAGGGGTGGATCAGCCCCAGCATTTT
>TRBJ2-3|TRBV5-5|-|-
CASSEEPTRSDTQYF
TGTGCCAGCAGCGAAGAGCCAACTAGGTCAGATACGCAGTATTTT
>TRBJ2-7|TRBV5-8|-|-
CASSLVAPKGREQYF
TGTGCCAGCAGCTTGGTAGCCCCAAAAGGGAGGGAGCAGTACTTC
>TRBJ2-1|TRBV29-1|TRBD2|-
CSVTVTAGARNEQFF
TGCAGCGTCACTGTAACGGCGGGAGCGCGGAATGAGCAGTTCTTC
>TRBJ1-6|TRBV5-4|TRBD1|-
CASSRDTGTVDF
TGTGCCAGCAGCCGCGACACCGGGACAGTGGATTTT
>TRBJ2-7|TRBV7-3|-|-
CASSLGGPGGHEQYF
TGTGCCAGCAGCTTAGGTGGTCCTGGAGGCCACGAGCAGTACTTC
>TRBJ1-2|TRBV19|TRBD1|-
CASSTPGQGPTKYGYTF
TGTGCCAGTAGTACTCCGGGACAGGGGCCGACTAAGTATGGCTACACCTTC
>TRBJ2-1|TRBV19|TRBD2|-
CASSISPGGPPYNEQFF
TGTGCCAGTAGTATCTCCCCGGGGGGGCCCCCCTACAATGAGCAGTTCTTC
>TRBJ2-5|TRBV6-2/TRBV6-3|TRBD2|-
CASSNNYGRGAQETQYF
TGTGCCAGCAGCAACAATTACGGGCGGGGGGCCCAAGAGACCCAGTACTTC
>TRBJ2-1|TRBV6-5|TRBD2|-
CASRVGTSGRYEQFF
TGTGCCAGCAGGGTAGGGACTAGCGGGAGATATGAGCAGTTCTTC